A single sample gave rise to the 5 T cell receptor beta chains below, sequenced in a study of CD8+ T cells in alopecia areata (dated by TCRdb to the late 2010s). Library preparation used the immunoSEQ multiplex PCR assay. RNA was extracted from all samples and reverse transcribed into cDNA as template for TCR sequencing. TCRdb carries this immuneACCESS record with in-frame sequences only. Its versions omit some clonotypes, under half of them owing to an unresolved V gene in the studies checked, with the rest unexplained. The sample table records approximately 140,000 clones; roughly 86% of these occur just once. In total, the top ten clones hold about 13% of the sample. What this sample's time point label stands for: around 4 weeks on oral tofacitinib. The treatment or condition label here, explained by the study, means: oral pan-JAK inhibitor, 5-10 mg twice daily. The sample here was CD8+ T cells sorted from blood, taken at week 4, from a patient treated with tofacitinib. The receptor set was obtained from a human donor with alopecia areata.

The V and J genes are TRBV19 and TRBJ2-1; 15 bases line up with TRBD2. Germline V gene lookup returns CDR1 LNHDA and CDR2 SQIVND (reference sequence). V was clipped by 5 bases and J by 2 bases; unmatched bases: 1. This CDR3 has 16 residues. The CDR3: CASSWTSGGAYNEQFF. The CDR3 nucleotides are TGTGCCAGTAGTTGGACTAGCGGGGGGGCCTACAATGAGCAGTTCTTC.

The chain has TRBV27 and TRBJ2-7; 7 bases align to TRBD1. Per germline, CDR1 MNHEY and CDR2 SMNVEV (reference sequence). The V and J ends lost 6 bases and 8 bases, in that order; junction bases with no gene match: 16. The CDR3 loop spans 15 amino acids. The CDR3 DNA sequence: TGTGCCAGCAGCAGCTACCGGGACAGCGACGAGAAGCAGTACTTC. Translated: CASSSYRDSDEKQYF.

V usage is TRBV5-1 and J usage is TRBJ2-2; D gene ambiguous. Germline V gene sequence: CDR1 SGHRS, CDR2 YFSETQ. The V and J ends lost 0 bases and 6 bases respectively, with 6 bases between them. CDR3 length: 13 residues. CDR3 DNA sequence: TGCGCCAGCAGCTTGGGACAATCCGGGGAGCTGTTTTTT. Its translation is CASSLGQSGELFF.

This clone appeared a single time. At one of its ends the junction is not consistent with the germline gene, which may arise from a read error. The chain couples TRBV7-7 to TRBJ2-5; possibly TRBD2 for D (6 bases). The germline V gene has CDR1 SSHAT and CDR2 FNYEAQ (reference sequence). CDR3 size: 15 residues. CDR3 in DNA: TGTGCTAGCAGCTTAGATCTCGGGGGTAAAGAGACCCAGTACTTC. Its translation is CASSLDLGGKETQYF.

This clone was found once. This chain joins TRBV7-9 and TRBJ1-2; TRBD1 aligns across 8 bases. Germline assignment: CDR1 SEHNR and CDR2 FQNEAQ (reference sequence). The J segment lost 4 bases and the V segment lost 5 bases, leaving 9 bases of the junction unmatched. The CDR3 is made up of 15 amino acids. Here the CDR3 reads CASSLDREVSYGYTF. CDR3 nucleotides: TGTGCCAGCAGCCTGGACAGGGAGGTTAGCTATGGCTACACCTTC.